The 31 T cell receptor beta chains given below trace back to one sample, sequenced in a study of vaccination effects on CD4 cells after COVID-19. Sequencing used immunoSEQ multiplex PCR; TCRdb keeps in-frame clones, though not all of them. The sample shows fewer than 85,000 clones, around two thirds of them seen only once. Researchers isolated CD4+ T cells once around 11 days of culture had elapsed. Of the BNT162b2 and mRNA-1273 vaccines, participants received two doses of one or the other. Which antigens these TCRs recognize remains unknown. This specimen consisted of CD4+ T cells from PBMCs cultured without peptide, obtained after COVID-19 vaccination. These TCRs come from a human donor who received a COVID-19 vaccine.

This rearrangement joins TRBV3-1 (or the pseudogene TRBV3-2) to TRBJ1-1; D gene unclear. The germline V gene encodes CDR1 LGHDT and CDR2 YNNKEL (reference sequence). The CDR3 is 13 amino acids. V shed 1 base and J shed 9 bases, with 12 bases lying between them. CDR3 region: CASSQGQAGQAFF. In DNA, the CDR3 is TGTGCCAGCAGCCAAGGCCAGGCGGGCCAAGCTTTCTTT.

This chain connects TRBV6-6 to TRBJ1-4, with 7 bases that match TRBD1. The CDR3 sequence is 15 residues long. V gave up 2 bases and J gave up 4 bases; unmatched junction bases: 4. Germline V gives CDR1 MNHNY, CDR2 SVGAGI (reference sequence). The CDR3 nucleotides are TGTGCCAGCAGTTACCCCGGACAGGTTAATGAAAAACTGTTTTTT. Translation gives CASSYPGQVNEKLFF.

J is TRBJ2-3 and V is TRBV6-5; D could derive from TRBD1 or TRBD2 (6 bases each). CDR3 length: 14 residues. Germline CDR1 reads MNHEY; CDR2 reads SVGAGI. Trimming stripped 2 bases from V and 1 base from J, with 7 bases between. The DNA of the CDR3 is TGTGCCAGCAGTTACAGGGGGGGCACAGATACGCAGTATTTT. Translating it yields CASSYRGGTDTQYF.

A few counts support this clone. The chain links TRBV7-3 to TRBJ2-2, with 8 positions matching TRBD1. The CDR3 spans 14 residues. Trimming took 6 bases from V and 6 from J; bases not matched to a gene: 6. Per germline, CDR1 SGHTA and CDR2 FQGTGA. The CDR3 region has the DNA TGTGCCAGCAGGGACAGGGAATACGCCGGGGAGCTGTTTTTT. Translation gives CASRDREYAGELFF. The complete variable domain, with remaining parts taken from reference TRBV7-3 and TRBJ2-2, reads GAGVSQTPSNKVTEKGKYVELRCDPISGHTALYWYRQSLGQGPEFLIYFQGTGAADDSGLPNDRFFAVRPEGSVSTLKIQRTERGDSAVYLCASRDREYAGELFFGEGSRLTVL.

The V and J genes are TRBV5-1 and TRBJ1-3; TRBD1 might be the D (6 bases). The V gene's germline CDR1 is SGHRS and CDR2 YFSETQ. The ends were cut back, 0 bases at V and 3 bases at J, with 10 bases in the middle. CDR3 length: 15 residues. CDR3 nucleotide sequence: TGCGCCAGCAGCTTGGAACAGGGAGGTGGAAACACCATATATTTT. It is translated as CASSLEQGGGNTIYF. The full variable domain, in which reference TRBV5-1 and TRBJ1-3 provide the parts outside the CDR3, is KAGVTQTPRYLIKTRGQQVTLSCSPISGHRSVSWYQQTPGQGLQFLFEYFSETQRNKGNFPGRFSGRQFSNSRSEMNVSTLELGDSALYLCASSLEQGGGNTIYFGEGSWLTVV.

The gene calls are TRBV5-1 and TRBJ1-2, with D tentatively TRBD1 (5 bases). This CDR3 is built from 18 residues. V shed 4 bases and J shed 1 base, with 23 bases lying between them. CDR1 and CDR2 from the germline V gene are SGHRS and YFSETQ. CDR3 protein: CASSPRKGWETNNYGYTF. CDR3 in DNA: TGCGCCAGCAGCCCACGGAAGGGGTGGGAGACTAATAACTATGGCTACACCTTC. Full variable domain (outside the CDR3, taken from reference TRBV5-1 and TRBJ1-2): KAGVTQTPRYLIKTRGQQVTLSCSPISGHRSVSWYQQTPGQGLQFLFEYFSETQRNKGNFPGRFSGRQFSNSRSEMNVSTLELGDSALYLCASSPRKGWETNNYGYTFGSGTRLTVV.

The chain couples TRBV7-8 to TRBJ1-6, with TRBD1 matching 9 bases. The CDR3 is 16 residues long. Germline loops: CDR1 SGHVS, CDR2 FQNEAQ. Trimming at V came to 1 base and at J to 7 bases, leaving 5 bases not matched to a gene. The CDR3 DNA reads TGTGCCAGCAGCTTAGTTACAGGGGGCTGGAATTCACCCCTCCACTTT. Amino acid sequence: CASSLVTGGWNSPLHF.

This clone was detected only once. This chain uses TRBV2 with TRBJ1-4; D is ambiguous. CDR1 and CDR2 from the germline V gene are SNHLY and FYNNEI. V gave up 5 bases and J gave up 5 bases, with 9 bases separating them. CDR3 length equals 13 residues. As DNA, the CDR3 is TGTGCCAGCAGTAACCAGAGGAATGAAAAACTGTTTTTT. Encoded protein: CASSNQRNEKLFF.

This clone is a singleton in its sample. In DNA form, the CDR3 reads TGTGCCAGCAGGATCGGGGACACTGAAGCTTTCTTT. This codes for CASRIGDTEAFF. The chain recombines TRBV12-3 or TRBV12-4 with TRBJ1-1; D gene ambiguous. This CDR3 has 12 residues. Trimming stripped 6 bases from V and 3 bases from J, with 8 bases between.

Written as DNA, the CDR3 is TGTGCCAGCAGTCCCCTTTACGGTGAGCAGTTCTTC. It codes for CASSPLYGEQFF. The chain couples TRBV28 to TRBJ2-1; D uncertain. V gave up 5 bases and J gave up 9 bases, with 11 bases separating them. Germline values: CDR1 MDHEN, CDR2 SYDVKM. The CDR3 contains 12 residues. Based on the CDR3 plus reference TRBV28 and TRBJ2-1, the full variable domain is DVKVTQSSRYLVKRTGEKVFLECVQDMDHENMFWYRQDPGLGLRLIYFSYDVKMKEKGDIPEGYSVSREKKERFSLILESASTNQTSMYLCASSPLYGEQFFGPGTRLTVL.

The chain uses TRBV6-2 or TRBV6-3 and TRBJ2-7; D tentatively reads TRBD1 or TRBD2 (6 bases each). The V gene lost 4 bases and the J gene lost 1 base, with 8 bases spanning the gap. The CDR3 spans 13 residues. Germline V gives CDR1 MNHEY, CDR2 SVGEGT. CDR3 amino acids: CASSWGASYEQYV. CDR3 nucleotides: TGTGCCAGCAGTTGGGGGGCGTCCTACGAGCAGTACGTC.

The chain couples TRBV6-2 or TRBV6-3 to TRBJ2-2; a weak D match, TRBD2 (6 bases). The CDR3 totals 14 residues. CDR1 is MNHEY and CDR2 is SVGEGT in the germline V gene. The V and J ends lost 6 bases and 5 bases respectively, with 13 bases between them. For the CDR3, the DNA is TGTGCCAGCAGCCCCACGGGGAGGACCGGGGAGCTGTTTTTT. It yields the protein CASSPTGRTGELFF.

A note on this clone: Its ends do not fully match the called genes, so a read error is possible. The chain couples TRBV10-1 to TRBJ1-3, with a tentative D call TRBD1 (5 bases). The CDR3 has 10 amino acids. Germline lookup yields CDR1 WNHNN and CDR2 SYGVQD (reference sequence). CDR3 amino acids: CASFESGNSF. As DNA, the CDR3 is TGCGCCAGCTTCGAGTCAGGGAATAGTTTT.

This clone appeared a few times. The CDR3 region has the DNA TGTGCCTGGAGTCACAGCTATGGCTACACCTTC. Translating gives CAWSHSYGYTF. The V call is TRBV30, the J call TRBJ1-2; D remains unclear. The CDR3 is made up of 11 amino acids. Germline V gene lookup returns CDR1 GTSNPN and CDR2 SVGIG (reference sequence). Trimming shortened V by 2 bases and J by 4 bases, and 5 bases separated the two germline ends.

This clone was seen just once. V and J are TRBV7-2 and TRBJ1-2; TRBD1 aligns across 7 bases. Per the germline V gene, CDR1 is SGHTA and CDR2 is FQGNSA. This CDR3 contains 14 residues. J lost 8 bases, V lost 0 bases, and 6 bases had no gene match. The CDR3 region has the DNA TGTGCCAGCAGCTTAGCGAAGGGGGCAGAGGGCTACACCTTC. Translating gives CASSLAKGAEGYTF.

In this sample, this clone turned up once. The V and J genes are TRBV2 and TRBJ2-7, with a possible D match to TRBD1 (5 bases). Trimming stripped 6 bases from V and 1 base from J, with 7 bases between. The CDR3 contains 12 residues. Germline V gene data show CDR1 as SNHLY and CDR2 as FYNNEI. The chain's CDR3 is CASRAGSYEQYV. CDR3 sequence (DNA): TGTGCCAGCAGGGCAGGGTCCTACGAGCAGTACGTC.

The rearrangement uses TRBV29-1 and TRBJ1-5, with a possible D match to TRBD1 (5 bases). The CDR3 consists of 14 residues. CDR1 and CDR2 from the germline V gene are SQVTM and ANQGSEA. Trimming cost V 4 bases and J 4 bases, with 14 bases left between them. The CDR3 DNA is TGCAGCGTTGTTCTAGGGGTCGGAAATCAGCCCCAGCATTTT. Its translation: CSVVLGVGNQPQHF.

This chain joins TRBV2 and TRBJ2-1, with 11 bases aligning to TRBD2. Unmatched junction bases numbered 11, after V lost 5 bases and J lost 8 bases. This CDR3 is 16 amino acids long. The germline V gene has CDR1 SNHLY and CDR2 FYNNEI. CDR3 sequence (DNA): TGTGCCAGCAGTTCAGGTGGTAGCGGGGGGGCCGATGAGCAGTTCTTC. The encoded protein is CASSSGGSGGADEQFF.

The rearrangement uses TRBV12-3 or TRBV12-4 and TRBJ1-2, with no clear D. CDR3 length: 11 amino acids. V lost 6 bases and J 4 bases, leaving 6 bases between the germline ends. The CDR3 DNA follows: TGTGCCAGCAGCATCAGCTATGGCTACACCTTC. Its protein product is CASSISYGYTF.

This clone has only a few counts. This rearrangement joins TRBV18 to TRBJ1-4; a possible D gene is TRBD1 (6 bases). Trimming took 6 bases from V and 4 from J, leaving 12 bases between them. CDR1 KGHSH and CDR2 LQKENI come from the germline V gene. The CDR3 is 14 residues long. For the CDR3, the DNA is TGTGCCAGCTCCCTTGACAGGAGTAATGAAAAACTGTTTTTT. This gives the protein CASSLDRSNEKLFF.

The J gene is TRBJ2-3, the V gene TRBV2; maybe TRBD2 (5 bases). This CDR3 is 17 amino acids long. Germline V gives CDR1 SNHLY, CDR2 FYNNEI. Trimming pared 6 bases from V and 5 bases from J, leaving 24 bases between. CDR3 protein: CASSLSWENSVGDTQYF. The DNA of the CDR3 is TGTGCCAGCAGCCTAAGTTGGGAAAATAGCGTGGGAGATACGCAGTATTTT. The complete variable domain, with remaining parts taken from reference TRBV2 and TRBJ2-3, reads EPEVTQTPSHQVTQMGQEVILRCVPISNHLYFYWYRQILGQKVEFLVSFYNNEISEKSEIFDDQFSVERPDGSNFTLKIRSTKLEDSAMYFCASSLSWENSVGDTQYFGPGTRLTVL.

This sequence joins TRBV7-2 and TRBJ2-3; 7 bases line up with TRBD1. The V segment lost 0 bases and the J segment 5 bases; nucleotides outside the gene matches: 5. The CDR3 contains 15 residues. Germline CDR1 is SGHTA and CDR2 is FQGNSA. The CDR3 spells CASSLAGGRVDTQYF. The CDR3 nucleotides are TGTGCCAGCAGCTTAGCAGGGGGCCGGGTAGATACGCAGTATTTT.

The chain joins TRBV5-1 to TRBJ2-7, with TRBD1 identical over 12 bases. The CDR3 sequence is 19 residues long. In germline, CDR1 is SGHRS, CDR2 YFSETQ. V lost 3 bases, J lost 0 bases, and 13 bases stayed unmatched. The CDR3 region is CASSYLPGTGGEFSYEQYV. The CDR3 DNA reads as TGCGCCAGCAGCTACCTTCCCGGGACAGGGGGCGAGTTCTCCTACGAGCAGTACGTC.

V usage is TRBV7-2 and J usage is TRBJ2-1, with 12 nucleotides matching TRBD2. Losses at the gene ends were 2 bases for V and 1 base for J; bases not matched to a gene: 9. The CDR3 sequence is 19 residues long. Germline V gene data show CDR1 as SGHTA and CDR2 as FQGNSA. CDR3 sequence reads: CASSLRTSGTGLSYNEQFF. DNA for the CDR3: TGTGCCAGCAGCTTAAGGACTAGCGGGACCGGGCTTTCCTACAATGAGCAGTTCTTC.

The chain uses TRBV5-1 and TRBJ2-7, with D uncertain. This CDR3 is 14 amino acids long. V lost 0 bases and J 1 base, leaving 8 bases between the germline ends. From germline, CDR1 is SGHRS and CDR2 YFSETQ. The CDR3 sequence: CASSLGLGSYEQYV. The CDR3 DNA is TGCGCCAGCAGCTTGGGGCTTGGGTCCTACGAGCAGTACGTC.

The CDR3, as DNA: TGTGCCAGCCACAGGGAGGGGGGGACTGAAGCTTTCTTT. Protein product: CASHREGGTEAFF. The gene calls are TRBV2 and TRBJ1-1, with D possibly TRBD1 on 6 matching bases. Per germline, CDR1 SNHLY and CDR2 FYNNEI. CDR3 length: 13 residues. V gave up 8 bases and J gave up 5 bases, with 15 bases separating them.

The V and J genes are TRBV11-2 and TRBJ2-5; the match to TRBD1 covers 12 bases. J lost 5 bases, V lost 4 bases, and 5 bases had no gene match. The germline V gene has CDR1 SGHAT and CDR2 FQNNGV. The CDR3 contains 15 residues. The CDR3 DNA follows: TGTGCCAGCAGCTCCGGGACAGGGGGCGTGGAGACCCAGTACTTC. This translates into CASSSGTGGVETQYF.

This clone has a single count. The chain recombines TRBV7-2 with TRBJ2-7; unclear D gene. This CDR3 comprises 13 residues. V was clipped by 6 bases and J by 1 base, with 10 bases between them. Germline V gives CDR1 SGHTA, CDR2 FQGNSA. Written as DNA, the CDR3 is TGTGCCAGCAGACTTAACAGTTCCTACGAGCAGTACGTC. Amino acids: CASRLNSSYEQYV.

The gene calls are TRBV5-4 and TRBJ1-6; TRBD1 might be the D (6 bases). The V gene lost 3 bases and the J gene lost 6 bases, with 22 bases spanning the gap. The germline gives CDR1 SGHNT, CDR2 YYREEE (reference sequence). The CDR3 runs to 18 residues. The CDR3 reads CASSSERSSDRLNSPLHF. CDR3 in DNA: TGTGCCAGCAGCTCTGAAAGATCGTCAGACAGGCTTAATTCACCCCTCCACTTT.

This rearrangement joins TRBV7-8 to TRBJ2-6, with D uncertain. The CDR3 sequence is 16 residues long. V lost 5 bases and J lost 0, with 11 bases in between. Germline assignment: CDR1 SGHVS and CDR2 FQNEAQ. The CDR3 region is CASSPSVRSGANVLTF. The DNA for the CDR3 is TGTGCCAGCAGCCCCTCGGTTCGCTCTGGGGCCAACGTCCTGACTTTC.

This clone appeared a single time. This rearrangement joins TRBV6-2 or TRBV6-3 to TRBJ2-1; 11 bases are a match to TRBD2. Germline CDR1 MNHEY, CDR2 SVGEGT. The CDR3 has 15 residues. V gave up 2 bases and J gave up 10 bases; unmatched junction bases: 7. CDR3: CASSYLGLAGGEQFF. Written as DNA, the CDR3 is TGTGCCAGCAGTTACCTCGGACTAGCGGGTGGAGAGCAGTTCTTC.